Below are 21 T cell receptor beta chains sequenced from a single sample in a study of blood T cell repertoires in COVID-19. Produced via immunoSEQ multiplex PCR; TCRdb's table is partial and in-frame only. The sample comprises 150,000 to 200,000 clones, around four fifths of which are singletons, and about 6.5% rests with the top ten. The sample taken for sequencing was peripheral blood. The source of these receptors is a man in his 70s with active or convalescent COVID-19.

The chain carries TRBV11-3 and TRBJ2-1; TRBD2 matches 14 bases. The germline V gene has CDR1 SGHNT and CDR2 YENEEA. The CDR3 runs 15 residues. The trim removed 4 bases at V and 6 bases at J, leaving 2 bases unmatched. The CDR3 protein is CASSSGTSGSNEQFF. CDR3 nucleotides: TGTGCCAGCAGCTCCGGGACTAGCGGGAGCAATGAGCAGTTCTTC.

The gene calls are TRBV6-5 and TRBJ1-6; D uncertain. Germline values: CDR1 MNHEY, CDR2 SVGAGI. The CDR3 runs 15 residues. Trimming took 7 bases from V and 1 from J, leaving 11 bases between them. The chain's CDR3 is CASTLRGSYNSPLHF. CDR3 bases: TGTGCCAGCACCCTAAGAGGGTCCTATAATTCACCCCTCCACTTT.

The CDR3: CAISEGTGSLSGANVLTF. The CDR3, as DNA: TGTGCCATCAGTGAAGGGACAGGTAGCCTCTCTGGGGCCAACGTCCTGACTTTC. The chain carries TRBV10-3 and TRBJ2-6, with 8 bases identical to TRBD1. Germline V lookup: CDR1 ENHRY, CDR2 SYGVKD. This CDR3 has 18 amino acids. With 3 bases clipped from V and 0 bases from J, the junction kept 7 bases outside the gene matches.

This clone was seen more than once but under ten times. V and J are TRBV15 and TRBJ1-2, with 7 nucleotides matching TRBD1. The CDR3 consists of 15 residues. Losses at the gene ends were 0 bases for V and 7 bases for J; bases not matched to a gene: 8. Germline V gene data show CDR1 as LNHNV and CDR2 as YYDKDF (reference sequence). In nucleotides, the CDR3 is TGTGCCACCAGCAGAGATAGGGGGCAGGGCTCTGGCTACACCTTC. This gives the protein CATSRDRGQGSGYTF.

The chain links TRBV7-2 to TRBJ1-6; 9 nucleotides line up with TRBD1. CDR1 is SGHTA, CDR2 FQGNSA, per germline. Trimming took 7 bases from V and 7 from J; bases not matched to a gene: 11. The CDR3 has 16 amino acids. This CDR3 reads CASTLIWTGENSPLHF. CDR3 DNA: TGTGCCAGCACCCTAATCTGGACAGGGGAGAATTCACCCCTCCACTTT.

The gene calls are TRBV4-1 and TRBJ2-5; 8 nucleotides agree with TRBD2. Germline V gene lookup returns CDR1 MGHRA and CDR2 YSYEKL. The CDR3 covers 17 residues. V was clipped by 0 bases and J by 5 bases; unmatched bases: 11. The CDR3 region is CASSQDLREGLRETQYF. CDR3 nucleotides: TGCGCCAGCAGCCAAGATCTACGGGAGGGCCTGAGGGAGACCCAGTACTTC.

This clone was counted between two and nine times. The chain uses TRBV30 and TRBJ1-5, with 8 nucleotides matching TRBD1. V was pared by 1 base and J by 6 bases, with 5 bases of the junction left unmatched. Germline values: CDR1 GTSNPN, CDR2 SVGIG (reference sequence). This CDR3 spans 14 amino acids. The CDR3 DNA reads TGTGCCTGGAGTGGGACAGGGAAGAGTCAGCCCCAGCATTTT. Its translation is CAWSGTGKSQPQHF.

The DNA for the CDR3 is TGCGCCAGCAGCCAAGTAGGGCGCGGGGGCACTGAAGCTTTCTTT. Its protein product is CASSQVGRGGTEAFF. The V and J genes are TRBV4-3 and TRBJ1-1, with TRBD1 as a possible D gene (5 bases). This CDR3 spans 15 amino acids. The V end lost 1 base, the J end lost 4 bases, and 13 bases lay between the germline ends. Germline CDR1 is LGHNA and CDR2 is YSLEER.

In its sample, this clone was seen once. The V and J genes are TRBV4-2 and TRBJ1-3; D unresolved. CDR1 LGHNA and CDR2 YNFKEQ come from the germline V gene. The CDR3 runs to 13 residues. Trimming cost V 1 base and J 9 bases, with 10 bases left between them. The CDR3 here is CASSQGPSGTIYF. In DNA, the CDR3 is TGTGCCAGCAGCCAAGGCCCCTCAGGCACCATATATTTT.

The chain is built from TRBV7-8 and TRBJ2-3; TRBD2 matches at 7 bases. CDR3 length: 16 residues. Germline V lookup: CDR1 SGHVS, CDR2 FQNEAQ. The junction had 6 bases not matched to a gene; V was cut back by 1 base and J by 2 bases. CDR3 protein: CASSLVVAGDTDTQYF. CDR3 in DNA: TGTGCCAGCAGCTTAGTAGTTGCGGGGGACACAGATACGCAGTATTTT.

On this clone: Different DNA sequences within this sample yield the same CDR3. The chain employs TRBV18 and TRBJ2-1; perhaps TRBD2 as D (6 bases). V lost 4 bases and J 2 bases, leaving 12 bases between the germline ends. The CDR3 covers 15 residues. Germline CDR1 and CDR2: KGHSH and LQKENI. This CDR3 is CASSLAGGPYNEQFF. The CDR3 region has the DNA TGTGCCAGCTCACTTGCCGGGGGACCCTACAATGAGCAGTTCTTC.

This clone was counted a single time. The gene calls are TRBV11-3 and TRBJ2-7; D possibly corresponds to TRBD1 (6 bases). The CDR3 length is 12 residues. Trimming removed 8 bases from V and 4 bases from J, with 12 bases in between. The germline V gene has CDR1 SGHNT and CDR2 YENEEA. CDR3 sequence (DNA): TGTGCCAGCGGACAGTCGGAATACGAGCAGTACTTC. The encoded protein is CASGQSEYEQYF. Supplemented by reference TRBV11-3 and TRBJ2-7, the full variable domain reads EAGVVQSPRYKIIEKKQPVAFWCNPISGHNTLYWYLQNLGQGPELLIRYENEEAVDDSQLPKDRFSAERLKGVDSTLKIQPAELGDSAVYLCASGQSEYEQYFGPGTRLTVT.

The chain joins TRBV2 to TRBJ1-2; possible D gene TRBD1, 6 bases. V was shortened by 6 bases and J by 4 bases, with 18 bases between the two germline ends. This CDR3 has 15 residues. Looked up from germline, CDR1 is SNHLY and CDR2 is FYNNEI. As DNA, the CDR3 is TGTGCCAGCAGAGAACAGGGCATGAAGGGCTATGGCTACACCTTC. Translation gives CASREQGMKGYGYTF.

This clone was found once. V and J are TRBV5-1 and TRBJ1-4; possible D gene TRBD1, 5 bases. V lost 2 bases and J 7 bases, leaving 12 bases between the germline ends. CDR3 size: 14 residues. Germline V gene sequence: CDR1 SGHRS, CDR2 YFSETQ. The CDR3 loop is CASSLPGWGEKLFF. Written as DNA, the CDR3 is TGCGCCAGCAGCTTACCAGGGTGGGGTGAAAAACTGTTTTTT. Full variable domain (remainder filled in from reference TRBV5-1 and TRBJ1-4): KAGVTQTPRYLIKTRGQQVTLSCSPISGHRSVSWYQQTPGQGLQFLFEYFSETQRNKGNFPGRFSGRQFSNSRSEMNVSTLELGDSALYLCASSLPGWGEKLFFGSGTQLSVL.

The V and J genes are TRBV6-4 and TRBJ2-2; possibly TRBD1 for D (5 bases). Germline-derived CDR1 and CDR2 are MRHNA and SNTAGT. The CDR3 contains 15 residues. Trimming shortened V by 2 bases and J by 2 bases, and 9 bases separated the two germline ends. CDR3 bases: TGTGCCAGCAGTGACGGGGCAAGCAACACCGGGGAGCTGTTTTTT. The encoded protein is CASSDGASNTGELFF.

This CDR3 reads CASSSTWNEKLFF. The DNA for the CDR3 is TGTGCCAGCAGCTCGACATGGAATGAAAAACTGTTTTTT. The chain links TRBV3-1 (or the pseudogene TRBV3-2) to TRBJ1-4; D call uncertain. Trimming cost V 5 bases and J 5 bases, with 9 bases left between them. Per the germline V gene, CDR1 is LGHDT and CDR2 is YNNKEL (reference sequence). CDR3 length: 13 amino acids.

The V call is TRBV9, the J call TRBJ1-5; the match to TRBD1 covers 7 bases. With V trimmed by 2 bases and J by 5 bases, 7 bases remained unmatched. Germline lookup yields CDR1 SGDLS and CDR2 YYNGEE. The CDR3 runs 15 residues. This chain's CDR3 is CASSVSGGFDQPQHF. The CDR3 nucleotides read TGTGCCAGCAGCGTGTCAGGGGGGTTTGATCAGCCCCAGCATTTT.

The chain has TRBV9 and TRBJ2-3; D might be TRBD2 (5 bases). The germline gives CDR1 SGDLS, CDR2 YYNGEE. V was pared by 0 bases and J by 2 bases, with 10 bases between. The CDR3 length is 15 residues. Written as DNA, the CDR3 is TGTGCCAGCAGCGTAGGGTCCGGGGTCACAGATACGCAGTATTTT. It yields the protein CASSVGSGVTDTQYF.

This chain joins TRBV6-2 or TRBV6-3 and TRBJ1-2; a possible D gene is TRBD1 (5 bases). The CDR3 sequence is 16 residues long. Germline CDR1 MNHEY, CDR2 SVGEGT. Trimming removed 4 bases from V and 2 bases from J, with 17 bases in between. CDR3 amino acids: CASSSLIGGYNYGYTF. CDR3 coding DNA: TGTGCCAGCAGTTCCCTTATCGGGGGTTACAACTATGGCTACACCTTC.

The chain couples TRBV5-1 to TRBJ1-5; TRBD1 aligns across 11 bases. This CDR3 is 14 amino acids long. V shed 4 bases, J shed 5 bases, and the junction held 2 bases outside the gene matches. Looked up from germline, CDR1 is SGHRS and CDR2 is YFSETQ. This chain's CDR3 is CASSMGQGDQPQHF. CDR3 sequence (DNA): TGCGCCAGCAGCATGGGACAGGGGGATCAGCCCCAGCATTTT.

CDR3 nucleotides: TGTGCCAGCAGCTTAGCCGTCACAGATACGCAGTATTTT. Translated, it gives CASSLAVTDTQYF. This chain links TRBV7-2 with TRBJ2-3; D remains ambiguous. V lost 0 bases and J 2 bases, leaving 3 bases between the germline ends. CDR3 length equals 13 residues. Germline V gives CDR1 SGHTA, CDR2 FQGNSA. Drawing the rest from reference TRBV7-2 and TRBJ2-3, the complete variable domain is GAGVSQSPSNKVTEKGKDVELRCDPISGHTALYWYRQSLGQGLEFLIYFQGNSAPDKSGLPSDRFSAERTGGSVSTLTIQRTQQEDSAVYLCASSLAVTDTQYFGPGTRLTVL.